These 19 T cell receptor beta chains share one sample of origin, sequenced in a study of CD8+CD57+ T cells in acquired aplastic anemia. Genomic DNA templated the TCR beta VDJ and CDR3 profiling. TCRdb re-analysed the reads in MiXCR, keeping a single row per CDR3 protein. The sample lists some 190,000 distinct CDR3 sequences, 40% to 50% occurring once. The sample was sorted CD4+, CD8+, or CD8+CD57+ T cells (not recorded which) from PBMCs. These receptors were collected from a human donor in good health.

The chain employs TRBV28 and TRBJ2-7; 10 bases line up with TRBD2. Trimming at V came to 3 bases and at J to 7 bases, leaving 9 bases not matched to a gene. Germline V gene sequence: CDR1 MDHEN, CDR2 SYDVKM. The length of the CDR3 is 15 residues. This chain's CDR3 is CASSFRAAGGQEQYF. The CDR3, as DNA: TGTGCCAGCAGTTTCCGGGCAGCGGGGGGGCAAGAGCAGTACTTC.

The rearrangement uses TRBV4-1 and TRBJ2-7; no clear D. From germline, CDR1 is MGHRA and CDR2 YSYEKL. The CDR3 runs to 14 residues. V was shortened by 0 bases and J by 0 bases, with 6 bases between the two germline ends. CDR3 amino acids: CASSQDMISYEQYF. The CDR3 DNA sequence: TGCGCCAGCAGCCAAGATATGATCTCCTACGAGCAGTACTTC.

This chain uses TRBV2 with TRBJ1-1; tentatively, D is TRBD1 (5 bases). Germline V gene sequence: CDR1 SNHLY, CDR2 FYNNEI. Trimming removed 6 bases from V and 3 bases from J, with 14 bases in between. CDR3 length: 14 amino acids. CDR3 loop: CASRPRGRDTEAFF. CDR3 bases: TGTGCCAGCAGGCCAAGGGGTCGCGACACTGAAGCTTTCTTT.

The rearrangement uses TRBV19 and TRBJ1-1; weak D call: TRBD1 (5 bases). CDR1 is LNHDA, CDR2 SQIVND, per germline (reference sequence). The CDR3 covers 10 residues. The ends were cut back, 10 bases at V and 6 bases at J, with 9 bases in the middle. The CDR3 loop reads CATGRAEAFF. The CDR3 region has the DNA TGTGCCACAGGGAGGGCTGAAGCTTTCTTT.

In this sample, this clonotype turned up many times. J is TRBJ2-2 and V is TRBV19; 8 nucleotides line up with TRBD1. The CDR3 sequence is 15 residues long. Germline CDR1 reads LNHDA; CDR2 reads SQIVND (reference sequence). Losses at the gene ends were 6 bases for V and 2 bases for J; bases not matched to a gene: 5. CDR3 coding DNA: TGTGCCAGTAGCACGACAGGGGTCAACACCGGGGAGCTGTTTTTT. Amino acids: CASSTTGVNTGELFF.

This clonotype was picked up many times. The CDR3 reads CASSLVASGSIDEQFF. Here the CDR3 DNA reads TGCGCCAGCAGCTTGGTGGCTAGCGGGAGTATCGATGAGCAGTTCTTC. The rearrangement links TRBV5-1 to TRBJ2-1, with 10 positions matching TRBD2. V was pared by 0 bases and J by 8 bases, with 8 bases of the junction left unmatched. The CDR3 covers 16 residues. Germline CDR1 is SGHRS and CDR2 is YFSETQ.

This clonotype was picked up many times. The chain employs TRBV3-1 and TRBJ1-1; no clear D gene. Trimming pared 4 bases from V and 10 bases from J, leaving 16 bases between. The CDR3 is 13 residues long. Germline V gene data show CDR1 as LGHDT and CDR2 as YNNKEL (reference sequence). Here the CDR3 reads CASSPTASQAAFF. The DNA of the CDR3 is TGTGCCAGCAGCCCAACAGCCTCGCAAGCAGCTTTCTTT. The whole variable domain, remainder taken from reference TRBV3-1 and TRBJ1-1, is DTAVSQTPKYLVTQMGNDKSIKCEQNLGHDTMYWYKQDSKKFLKIMFSYNNKELIINETVPNRFSPKSPDKAHLNLHINSLELGDSAVYFCASSPTASQAAFFGQGTRLTVV.

This rearrangement joins TRBV20-1 to TRBJ1-6; D is possibly TRBD1 (6 bases). CDR1 and CDR2 (germline): DFQATT, SNEGSKA (reference sequence). The germline V and J ends were trimmed by 4 bases and 4 bases, with 14 bases remaining between them. The CDR3 has 15 residues. The CDR3 nucleotides are TGCAGTGCTACCAATCAAGGACAGTATAATTCACCCCTCCACTTT. Protein sequence: CSATNQGQYNSPLHF.

Note on this clonotype: One base away lies a much larger clone, so this may be a sequencing read error. Lacking the conserved final phenylalanine or tryptophan, this CDR3 likely reflects a read error. No DNA is shown, since the ends of the CDR3 on it are uncertain; the CDR3 is the one TCRdb lists. The chain has TRBV19 and TRBJ2-7; TRBD2, the table's D call, lacks a check against the DNA. Germline V gives CDR1 LNHDA, CDR2 SQIVND (reference sequence). The CDR3 length equals 13 residues, ends included. CDR3 in amino acids: CASSIQDSGEQCL.

This chain connects TRBV29-1 to TRBJ2-1; D is perhaps TRBD2 (7 bases). The germline V gene encodes CDR1 SQVTM and CDR2 ANQGSEA. The CDR3 spans 14 residues. Between the trimmed V and J ends, which lost 4 bases and 7 bases, there was a span of 17 bases. The DNA for the CDR3 is TGCAGCGTTGTTATGGGGGGGCTGAGAAATGAGCAGTTCTTC. Translated: CSVVMGGLRNEQFF.

The sample holds a few counts of this clonotype. V is TRBV18 and J is TRBJ1-1; D is unclear. Looked up from germline, CDR1 is KGHSH and CDR2 is LQKENI. This CDR3 has 13 residues. Trimming took 2 bases from V and 4 from J, leaving 8 bases between them. This CDR3 is CASSPRKGTEAFF. In nucleotides, the CDR3 is TGTGCCAGCTCACCAAGGAAGGGCACTGAAGCTTTCTTT.

CDR3 nucleotides: TGTGCCAGCACCACTGGCCGGGGACCGACGGTCGGTCATACGCAGTATTTT. Translating it yields CASTTGRGPTVGHTQYF. The chain is built from TRBV11-1 and TRBJ2-3; D might be TRBD1 or TRBD2, each matching 5 bases. The V end was cut by 7 bases, the J end by 7 bases, with 27 bases between. The CDR3 covers 17 residues. CDR1 is SGHAT, CDR2 FQDESV, per germline (reference sequence).

Many counts were recorded for this clonotype. The J gene is TRBJ1-4, the V gene TRBV7-8; the D gene is possibly TRBD1 (6 bases). In germline, CDR1 is SGHVS, CDR2 FQNEAQ. V lost 2 bases to trimming and J lost 0 bases, with 7 bases between them. There are 15 residues in the CDR3. CDR3 loop: CASSLHRATNEKLFF. The CDR3 nucleotides read TGTGCCAGCAGCTTACACAGGGCAACTAATGAAAAACTGTTTTTT.

The V gene is TRBV11-2, the J gene TRBJ2-5; 8 bases fit TRBD2. From germline, CDR1 is SGHAT and CDR2 FQNNGV. The ends lost 4 bases at V and 9 bases at J; junction bases unmatched: 13. This CDR3 is 15 amino acids long. The CDR3: CASSSPGGRGEAQYF. CDR3 bases: TGTGCCAGCAGCTCCCCCGGGGGGCGGGGGGAGGCCCAGTACTTC.

This clonotype was counted ten times or more. This chain connects TRBV20-1 to TRBJ1-2; 7 positions agree with TRBD1. The CDR3 has 12 amino acids. V was pared by 6 bases and J by 8 bases, with 9 bases of the junction left unmatched. Looked up from germline, CDR1 is DFQATT and CDR2 is SNEGSKA (reference sequence). In DNA, the CDR3 is TGCAGTGCCACCGCGACAGGGAGCGGCTACACCTTC. Its protein is CSATATGSGYTF.

This chain links TRBV7-9 with TRBJ2-1, with D possibly TRBD1 on 6 matching bases. Trimming removed 8 bases from V and 7 bases from J, with 12 bases in between. Germline V gene data show CDR1 as SEHNR and CDR2 as FQNEAQ (reference sequence). The CDR3 spans 12 residues. CDR3 coding DNA: TGTGCCAGCTCACCCCAGGGGAATGAGCAGTTCTTC. Translation gives CASSPQGNEQFF.

V gene TRBV10-3 combines with J gene TRBJ2-3; D unresolved. From germline, CDR1 is ENHRY and CDR2 SYGVKD. The CDR3 has 15 amino acids. Trimming shortened V by 3 bases and J by 0 bases, and 10 bases separated the two germline ends. The DNA of the CDR3 is TGTGCCATCAGTGACCCCACGGTTAGCACAGATACGCAGTATTTT. This codes for CAISDPTVSTDTQYF.

The chain combines TRBV29-1 with TRBJ2-1, with D possibly TRBD1 on 6 matching bases. There are 14 residues in the CDR3. The germline gives CDR1 SQVTM, CDR2 ANQGSEA. V lost 7 bases and J lost 3, with 16 bases in between. As DNA, the CDR3 is TGCAGCGCCGGCGCAGGGGATTACTACAATGAGCAGTTCTTC. Translated: CSAGAGDYYNEQFF.

With respect to this clonotype: Mismatch with germline at one junction end may stem from a read error. V usage is TRBV10-3 and J usage is TRBJ2-2; 10 bases are a match to TRBD2. CDR1 ENHRY and CDR2 SYGVKD come from the germline V gene. The CDR3 length is 18 residues. The CDR3 nucleotides read TGTGCCAGCAGTTCCGGACTAGCGGCCTTCTCGAACACCGGGGAGCTGTTTTTT. Amino acid sequence: CASSSGLAAFSNTGELFF.